These 12 T cell receptor beta chains originate from one sample sequenced in a study of T-cell memory formation after mild COVID-19. TCRdb passed the 5' RACE reads through MiXCR, listing each CDR3 protein once. The sample lists more than 110,000 distinct CDR3 sequences, around 14% occurring once. The specimen sequenced was PBMCs or a T cell subset sorted from them (not recorded which). The receptors shown here come from an adult woman who had mild COVID-19 (a few samples of this study predate the infection). Cell type and time point are not known.

The chain employs TRBV12-3 or TRBV12-4 and TRBJ2-1; D gene unclear. CDR3 size: 11 residues. Between the trimmed V and J ends, which lost 11 bases and 8 bases, there was a span of 13 bases. The chain's CDR3 is CAWSPRHEQFF. The CDR3 bases are TGTGCCTGGTCCCCACGGCATGAGCAGTTCTTC.

This clonotype was detected only a few times. V and J are TRBV20-1 and TRBJ2-7; 8 nucleotides match TRBD2. The CDR3 runs to 12 residues. The V gene end was trimmed by 4 bases and the J gene end by 2 bases; junction bases not matched to a gene: 1. Germline lookup yields CDR1 DFQATT and CDR2 SNEGSKA (reference sequence). The CDR3 DNA follows: TGCAGTGCTAAGGGACTAGCCTACGAGCAGTACTTC. Amino acid sequence: CSAKGLAYEQYF.

The J gene is TRBJ1-2, the V gene TRBV9, with a possible D match to TRBD1 (6 bases). The CDR3 length is 12 residues. Trimming shortened V by 4 bases and J by 8 bases, and 12 bases separated the two germline ends. CDR1 is SGDLS and CDR2 is YYNGEE in the germline V gene. CDR3 residues: CASSPTGYGYTF. As DNA, the CDR3 is TGTGCCAGCAGCCCCACAGGGTACGGCTACACCTTC.

This clonotype has just a few counts. V usage is TRBV20-1 and J usage is TRBJ2-7; 10 bases are shared with TRBD1. The CDR3 sequence is 13 residues long. Germline assignment: CDR1 DFQATT and CDR2 SNEGSKA (reference sequence). V was pared by 4 bases and J by 4 bases, with 4 bases of the junction left unmatched. The CDR3 nucleotides are TGCAGTGCTACCGGGACAGGGGTTTACGAGCAGTACTTC. Translated: CSATGTGVYEQYF.

V gene TRBV7-9 combines with J gene TRBJ2-1; tentatively, D is TRBD2 (5 bases). V was shortened by 5 bases and J by 2 bases, with 13 bases between the two germline ends. In germline, CDR1 is SEHNR, CDR2 FQNEAQ (reference sequence). CDR3 length equals 15 residues. CDR3: CASSSTSSTYNEQFF. The CDR3 nucleotides read TGTGCCAGCAGCAGCACTAGTAGCACCTACAATGAGCAGTTCTTC.

J is TRBJ2-1 and V is TRBV12-3 or TRBV12-4; TRBD2 matches 12 bases. The CDR3 has 16 residues. The ends lost 2 bases at V and 1 base at J; junction bases unmatched: 0. CDR3: CASSLTSGGSYNEQFF. CDR3 DNA sequence: TGTGCCAGCAGTTTAACTAGCGGGGGGTCCTACAATGAGCAGTTCTTC.

This clonotype has just a few counts. The CDR3, as DNA: TGTGCCAGCCGAAACCGGGACAGGGGAAACACTGAAGCTTTCTTT. This gives the protein CASRNRDRGNTEAFF. The J gene is TRBJ1-1, the V gene TRBV5-8; 10 positions agree with TRBD1. The V segment lost 7 bases and the J segment 2 bases; nucleotides outside the gene matches: 8. CDR3 length equals 15 residues. Germline lookup yields CDR1 SGHTS and CDR2 YDEGEE. The full variable domain, completed using reference TRBV5-8 and TRBJ1-1, is EAGVTQSPTHLIKTRGQQATLRCSPISGHTSVYWYQQALGLGLQFLLWYDEGEERNRGNFPPRFSGRQFPNYSSELNVNALELEDSALYLCASRNRDRGNTEAFFGQGTRLTVV.

This clonotype showed up just a few times. The CDR3 spells CASSQGVNSNQPQHF. The CDR3 coding sequence is TGTGCCAGCAGCCAGGGGGTTAATAGCAATCAGCCCCAGCATTTT. The V gene is TRBV4-2, the J gene TRBJ1-5, with D tentatively TRBD1 (5 bases). The CDR3 loop spans 15 amino acids. V dropped 3 bases and J dropped 0 bases, with 9 bases sitting between them. Germline CDR1 is LGHNA and CDR2 is YNFKEQ.

The chain uses TRBV5-1 and TRBJ1-1, with 7 bases identical to TRBD1. Germline V CDR1 and CDR2: SGHRS, YFSETQ. V shed 0 bases and J 4 bases; nucleotides not matched to a gene: 12. This CDR3 is 17 amino acids long. The CDR3 DNA reads TGCGCCAGCAGCTTGGCCACCGTCTTCACAGGGGCCACTGAAGCTTTCTTT. Protein product: CASSLATVFTGATEAFF.

The sample holds a few counts of this clonotype. The J gene is TRBJ1-1, the V gene TRBV29-1; TRBD1 matches at 11 bases. Germline V lookup: CDR1 SQVTM, CDR2 ANQGSEA. Trimming took 6 bases from V and 1 from J; bases not matched to a gene: 4. This CDR3 is built from 14 residues. The CDR3 nucleotides read TGCAGCGTCCGAGGGACAGGGGGGAACACTGAAGCTTTCTTT. Its translation: CSVRGTGGNTEAFF.

This clonotype was picked up a small number of times. The chain combines TRBV3-1 with TRBJ2-7; a possible D gene is TRBD2 (6 bases). Germline CDR1 is LGHDT and CDR2 is YNNKEL (reference sequence). Trimming took off 2 bases at V and 4 bases at J, with 18 bases between the two ends. The CDR3 covers 16 residues. The CDR3 nucleotides are TGTGCCAGCAGCCAATCGATGGCGGGGAACCTATACGAGCAGTACTTC. Translation: CASSQSMAGNLYEQYF.

The gene calls are TRBV5-1 and TRBJ1-1; D gene ambiguous. V dropped 0 bases and J dropped 2 bases, with 11 bases sitting between them. Germline loops: CDR1 SGHRS, CDR2 YFSETQ. This CDR3 has 15 residues. CDR3: CASSLEVSDNTEAFF. For the CDR3, the DNA is TGCGCCAGCAGCTTGGAAGTGTCGGACAACACTGAAGCTTTCTTT.